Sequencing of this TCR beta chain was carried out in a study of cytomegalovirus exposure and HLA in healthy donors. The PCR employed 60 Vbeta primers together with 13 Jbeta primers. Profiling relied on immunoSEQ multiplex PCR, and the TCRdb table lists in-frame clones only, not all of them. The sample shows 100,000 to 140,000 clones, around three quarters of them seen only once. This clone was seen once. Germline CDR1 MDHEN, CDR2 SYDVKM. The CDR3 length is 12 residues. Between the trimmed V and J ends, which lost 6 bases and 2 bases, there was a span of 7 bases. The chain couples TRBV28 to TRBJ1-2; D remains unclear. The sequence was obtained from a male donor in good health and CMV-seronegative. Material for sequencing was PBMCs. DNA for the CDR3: TGTGCCAGCAGCCCCCTGAACTATGGCTACACCTTC. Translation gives CASSPLNYGYTF.